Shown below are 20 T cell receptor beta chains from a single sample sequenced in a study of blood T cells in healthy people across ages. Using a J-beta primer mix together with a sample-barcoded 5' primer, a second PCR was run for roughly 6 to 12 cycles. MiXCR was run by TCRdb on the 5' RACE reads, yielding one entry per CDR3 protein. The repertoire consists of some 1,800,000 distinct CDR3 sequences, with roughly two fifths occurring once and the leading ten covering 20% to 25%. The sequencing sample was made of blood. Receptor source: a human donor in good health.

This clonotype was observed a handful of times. The CDR3 coding sequence is TGTGCCAGCAGTGAAGCATGGGCCAGACAAGAGACCCAGTACTTC. This codes for CASSEAWARQETQYF. The chain couples TRBV25-1 to TRBJ2-5; D is unresolved. Trimming removed 2 bases at V and 2 bases at J, with 12 bases between. Per germline, CDR1 MGHDK and CDR2 SYGVNS. There are 15 residues in the CDR3.

The CDR3 loop is CASSLVGTALSHQPQHF. The CDR3 DNA follows: TGTGCCAGCAGCTTAGTAGGGACCGCGTTATCGCATCAGCCCCAGCATTTT. The rearrangement links TRBV7-8 to TRBJ1-5; tentatively, D is TRBD1 (5 bases). From germline, CDR1 is SGHVS and CDR2 FQNEAQ. The CDR3 is 17 residues long. Trimming removed 1 base from V and 5 bases from J, with 18 bases in between.

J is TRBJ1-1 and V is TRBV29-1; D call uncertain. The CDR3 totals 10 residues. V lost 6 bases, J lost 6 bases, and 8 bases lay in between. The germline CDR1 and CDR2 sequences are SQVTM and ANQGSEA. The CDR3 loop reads CSVVGAEAFF. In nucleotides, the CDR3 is TGCAGCGTCGTAGGCGCTGAAGCTTTCTTT.

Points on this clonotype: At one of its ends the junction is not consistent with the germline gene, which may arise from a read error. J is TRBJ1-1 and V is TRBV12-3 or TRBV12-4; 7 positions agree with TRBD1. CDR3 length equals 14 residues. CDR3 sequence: CASLGTDMNTDAFF. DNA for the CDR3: TGTGCCAGCCTAGGGACAGATATGAACACTGATGCTTTCTTT.

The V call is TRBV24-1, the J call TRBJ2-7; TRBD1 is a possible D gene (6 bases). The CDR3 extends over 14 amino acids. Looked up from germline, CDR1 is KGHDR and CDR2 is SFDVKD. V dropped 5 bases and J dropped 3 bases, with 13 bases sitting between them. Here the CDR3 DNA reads TGTGCCACCAGTGGTTTCAAACAGGGCTACGAGCAGTACTTC. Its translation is CATSGFKQGYEQYF.

CDR3 residues: CASSKGGIPYEQYF. The CDR3 nucleotides are TGTGCCAGCAGCAAAGGGGGAATTCCCTACGAGCAGTACTTC. This sequence joins TRBV7-9 and TRBJ2-7, with a weak D call TRBD1 (6 bases). V gave up 5 bases and J gave up 2 bases, with 13 bases separating them. Germline V lookup: CDR1 SEHNR, CDR2 FQNEAQ (reference sequence). The CDR3 is 14 amino acids.

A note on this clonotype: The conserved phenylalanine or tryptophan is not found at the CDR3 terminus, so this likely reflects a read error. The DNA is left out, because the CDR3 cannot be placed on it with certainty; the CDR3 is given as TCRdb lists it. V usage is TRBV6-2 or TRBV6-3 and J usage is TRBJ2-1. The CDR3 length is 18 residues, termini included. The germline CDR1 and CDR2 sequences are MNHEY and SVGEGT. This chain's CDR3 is CASKGWSAAEAYGYTFGS.

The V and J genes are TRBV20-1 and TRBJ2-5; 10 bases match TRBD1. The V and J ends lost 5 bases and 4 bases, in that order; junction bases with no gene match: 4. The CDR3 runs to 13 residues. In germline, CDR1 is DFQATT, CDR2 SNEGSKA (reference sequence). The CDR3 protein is CSARDRGIETQYF. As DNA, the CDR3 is TGCAGTGCTCGGGACAGGGGAATAGAGACCCAGTACTTC.

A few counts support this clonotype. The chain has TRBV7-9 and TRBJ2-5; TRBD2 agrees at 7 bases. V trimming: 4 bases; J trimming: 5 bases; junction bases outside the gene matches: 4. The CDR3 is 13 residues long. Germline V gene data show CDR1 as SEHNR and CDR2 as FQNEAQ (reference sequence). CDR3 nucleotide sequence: TGTGCCAGCAGCTCCAGGCGGGGGGAGACCCAGTACTTC. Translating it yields CASSSRRGETQYF.

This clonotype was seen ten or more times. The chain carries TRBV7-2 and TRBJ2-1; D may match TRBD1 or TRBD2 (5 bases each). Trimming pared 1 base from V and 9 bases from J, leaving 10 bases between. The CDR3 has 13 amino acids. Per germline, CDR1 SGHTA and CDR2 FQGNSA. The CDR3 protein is CASSLGGAAEQFF. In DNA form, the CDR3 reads TGTGCCAGCAGCTTAGGAGGGGCGGCTGAGCAGTTCTTC.

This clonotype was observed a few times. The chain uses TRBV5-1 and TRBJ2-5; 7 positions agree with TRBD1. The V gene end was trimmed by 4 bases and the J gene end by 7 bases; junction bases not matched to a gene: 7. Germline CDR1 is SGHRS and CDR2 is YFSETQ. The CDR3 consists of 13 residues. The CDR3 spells CASSQTGLGTQYF. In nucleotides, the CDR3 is TGCGCCAGCAGCCAGACAGGGTTAGGGACCCAGTACTTC.

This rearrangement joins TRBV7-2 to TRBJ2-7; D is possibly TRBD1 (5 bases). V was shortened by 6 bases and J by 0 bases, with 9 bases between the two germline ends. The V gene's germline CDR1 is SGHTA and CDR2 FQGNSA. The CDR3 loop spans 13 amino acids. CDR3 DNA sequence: TGTGCCAGCAGTCACAGGTACTCCTACGAGCAGTACTTC. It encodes CASSHRYSYEQYF.

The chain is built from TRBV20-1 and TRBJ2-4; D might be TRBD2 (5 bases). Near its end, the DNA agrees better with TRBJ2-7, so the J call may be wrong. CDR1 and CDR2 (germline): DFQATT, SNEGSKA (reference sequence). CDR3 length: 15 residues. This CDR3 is CSATWENYGPYEQYF. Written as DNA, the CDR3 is TGCAGTGCTACCTGGGAGAATTATGGGCCCTACGAGCAGTACTTC.

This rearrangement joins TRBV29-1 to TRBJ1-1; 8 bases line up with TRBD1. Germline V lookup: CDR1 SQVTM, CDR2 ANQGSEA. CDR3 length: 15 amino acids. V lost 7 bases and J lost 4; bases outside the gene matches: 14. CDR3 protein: CSGFPGGGSGTEAFF. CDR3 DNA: TGCAGCGGGTTCCCAGGGGGCGGCTCCGGCACTGAAGCTTTCTTT.

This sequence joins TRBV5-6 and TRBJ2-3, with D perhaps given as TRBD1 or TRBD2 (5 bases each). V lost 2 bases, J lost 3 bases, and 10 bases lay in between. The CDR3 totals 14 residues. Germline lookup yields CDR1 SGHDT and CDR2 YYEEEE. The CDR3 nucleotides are TGTGCCAGCAGCTTCGGGACGCGGACAGATACGCAGTATTTT. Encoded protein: CASSFGTRTDTQYF.

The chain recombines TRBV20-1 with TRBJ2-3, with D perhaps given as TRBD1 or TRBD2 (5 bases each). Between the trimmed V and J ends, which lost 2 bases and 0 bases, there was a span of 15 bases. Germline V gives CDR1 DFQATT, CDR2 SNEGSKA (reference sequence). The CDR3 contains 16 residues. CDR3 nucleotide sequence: TGCAGTGCTAGACCATGGGGGAGACTTAGCACAGATACGCAGTATTTT. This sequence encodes CSARPWGRLSTDTQYF.

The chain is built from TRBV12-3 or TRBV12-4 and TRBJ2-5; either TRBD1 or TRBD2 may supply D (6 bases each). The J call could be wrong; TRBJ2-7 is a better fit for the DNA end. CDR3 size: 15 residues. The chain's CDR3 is CASSFWSGEVGEQYF. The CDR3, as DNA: TGTGCCAGCAGTTTTTGGTCAGGGGAGGTCGGCGAGCAGTACTTC.

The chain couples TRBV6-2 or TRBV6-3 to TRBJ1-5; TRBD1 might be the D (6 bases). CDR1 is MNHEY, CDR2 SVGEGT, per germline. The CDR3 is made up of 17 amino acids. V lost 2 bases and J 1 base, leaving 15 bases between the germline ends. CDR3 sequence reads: CASSYIRLTGSNQPQHF. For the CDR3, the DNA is TGTGCCAGCAGTTACATTCGGCTGACAGGCAGCAATCAGCCCCAGCATTTT.

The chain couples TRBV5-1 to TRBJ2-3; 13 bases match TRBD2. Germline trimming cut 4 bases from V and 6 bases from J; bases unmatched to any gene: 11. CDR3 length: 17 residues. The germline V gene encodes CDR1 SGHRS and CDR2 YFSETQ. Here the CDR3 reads CASSGRTSGGAGDTQYF. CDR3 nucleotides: TGCGCCAGCAGCGGACGGACTAGCGGGGGCGCCGGGGATACGCAGTATTTT.

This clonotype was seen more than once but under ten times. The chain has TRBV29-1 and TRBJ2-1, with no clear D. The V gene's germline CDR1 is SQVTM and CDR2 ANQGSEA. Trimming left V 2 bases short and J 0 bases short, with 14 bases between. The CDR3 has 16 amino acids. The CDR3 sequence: CSVESSAASSYNEQFF. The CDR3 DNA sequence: TGCAGCGTTGAATCGTCCGCTGCTAGCTCCTACAATGAGCAGTTCTTC.